These T cell receptor beta chains were read from a single sample in a study of blood T cell repertoires in COVID-19. TCRdb keeps only in-frame clones here, not all; method: immunoSEQ multiplex PCR. Here the sample spans roughly 240,000 clones, 83% being singletons. Sequencing was carried out using PBMCs or T cells enriched from blood (not recorded which). Source of these receptors: a middle-aged woman who had been exposed to COVID-19. Both conserved end residues are part of each CDR3. The D gene is left open where the match is weak. Size values are once, few and many counts, or a class for expanded clones, and some rows have none.

abundance	v_gene	d_gene	j_gene	CDR3nt	CDR3aa
few	TRBV9	TRBD1	TRBJ1-6	TGTGCCAGCAGCGGAGGGGAAAGGGGGCCTCGGGATAATTCACCCCTCCACTTT	CASSGGERGPRDNSPLHF
NA	TRBV2	TRBD1	TRBJ1-1	TGTGCCAGCAGTGGGACAGGGGTCACTGAAGCTTTCTTT	CASSGTGVTEAFF
NA	TRBV6-1	TRBD1	TRBJ1-2	TGTGCCAGCAGTGGCCAAGAAAAGACAGGGGTTTATGGCTACACCTTC	CASSGQEKTGVYGYTF
NA	TRBV12-5	NA	TRBJ2-3	TGTGCTAGTGGCCGATTACAGGGTTCAGATACGCAGTATTTT	CASGRLQGSDTQYF
NA	TRBV5-1	NA	TRBJ1-2	TGCGCCAGCAGCCCGGAGGGCGGGCCTTATGGCTACACCTTC	CASSPEGGPYGYTF
NA	TRBV19	NA	TRBJ1-3	TGTGCCAGTTCCTGGGATAATAGGCGTGGGAGGAACACCATATATTTT	CASSWDNRRGRNTIYF
NA	TRBV19	NA	TRBJ1-4	TGTGCCAGTAGTATAGGGGTCGGAGCTCCTAATGAAAAACTGTTTTTT	CASSIGVGAPNEKLFF
NA	TRBV25-1	TRBD1	TRBJ2-4	TGTGCCAGCAGTATGACAGGGGGAGATGCCAAAAACATTCAGTACTTC	CASSMTGGDAKNIQYF
NA	TRBV9	TRBD2	TRBJ2-3	TGTGCCAGCAGCGGGACGCCTACTAGCGGGGGCACAGATACGCAGTATTTT	CASSGTPTSGGTDTQYF
NA	TRBV2	NA	TRBJ1-5	TGTGCCAGCAGTTTGAACAGGGAGATTAGCAATCAGCCCCAGCATTTT	CASSLNREISNQPQHF
NA	TRBV15	TRBD2	TRBJ2-1	TGTGCCACCAGCAGAGATGAGCCCTCTCTAGCGGGGGGTGCACTTGGGCAGTTCTTC	CATSRDEPSLAGGALGQFF
NA	TRBV7-9	TRBD1	TRBJ2-1	TGTGCCAGCAGCTCCCTCTCGGGACAGTACAATGAGCAGTTCTTC	CASSSLSGQYNEQFF
NA	TRBV24-1	NA	TRBJ1-5	TGTGCCACCAGTGAGTTAGACACCAATCAGCCCCAGCATTTT	CATSELDTNQPQHF
NA	TRBV7-3	NA	TRBJ1-1	TGTGCCAGCAGCTTAAGCAGGGGCACTGAAGCTTTCTTT	CASSLSRGTEAFF
NA	TRBV4-3	NA	TRBJ1-5	TGCGCCAGCAGCCAAGTAGGTGGGCCGGGGCAGCCCCAGCATTTT	CASSQVGGPGQPQHF
few	TRBV6-1	NA	TRBJ1-1	TGTGCCAGCAGTGAATACTTATTGAACACTGAAGCTTTCTTT	CASSEYLLNTEAFF
NA	TRBV7-9	TRBD2	TRBJ2-3	TGTGCCAGCAGCCCAATAGCGGGGACTAGCACAGATACGCAGTATTTT	CASSPIAGTSTDTQYF
NA	TRBV5-1	TRBD2	TRBJ2-7	TGCGCCAGCAGCTTGGATTCTAGCGGGGGAGTCGAGCAGTACTTC	CASSLDSSGGVEQYF
NA	TRBV11-1	NA	TRBJ1-1	TGTGCCAGCAGCCCATCCAGGGTGCGAAACACTGAAGCTTTCTTT	CASSPSRVRNTEAFF
NA	TRBV7-8	TRBD1	TRBJ2-2	TGTGCCAGCAGCTTAGCAGGGACAGGGATCACCGGGGAGCTGTTTTTT	CASSLAGTGITGELFF
NA	TRBV7-9	TRBD1	TRBJ1-4	TGTGCCAGCAGCTTAGGGACAGGGGCGGTAGAAAAACTGTTTTTT	CASSLGTGAVEKLFF
NA	TRBV30	TRBD1	TRBJ1-6	TGTGCCTGGAGGCCCGGACAGGGGGCTTCACCCCTCCACTTT	CAWRPGQGASPLHF
NA	TRBV11-2	TRBD2	TRBJ2-1	TGTGCCAGCAGCTTAGTTCCGCGGGGGGCCAATGAGCAGTTCTTC	CASSLVPRGANEQFF
NA	TRBV11-2	NA	TRBJ1-4	TGTGCCAGCAGCCCGGCGGGGCAACTATATCTGTTTTTT	CASSPAGQLYLFF
NA	TRBV3-1/TRBV3-2	TRBD1	TRBJ2-1	TGTGCCAGCAGCCAAAGGGGCCTTTCACGGGACAGAATAAATGAGCAGTTCTTC	CASSQRGLSRDRINEQFF
NA	TRBV28	TRBD1	TRBJ1-2	TGTGCCAGCAGTGATGACAGGGCTCTCTCCTATGGCTACACCTTC	CASSDDRALSYGYTF
NA	TRBV24-1	NA	TRBJ2-5	TGTGCCACCAGTGACCAGGGACATACCCAAGAGACCCAGTACTTC	CATSDQGHTQETQYF
NA	TRBV13	NA	TRBJ1-5	TGTGCCAGCAGCTTGAAGAGGGAGGCCAATCAGCCCCAGCATTTT	CASSLKREANQPQHF
NA	TRBV29-1	TRBD1	TRBJ1-1	TGCAGCCTCAGCGACAGGGGGAACACTGAAGCTTTCTTT	CSLSDRGNTEAFF
NA	TRBV3-1/TRBV3-2	NA	TRBJ2-1	TGTGCCAGCAGCCCATGGACGGGGACCTACAATGAGCAGTTCTTC	CASSPWTGTYNEQFF
NA	TRBV29-1	TRBD1	TRBJ1-2	TGCAGCCTCGCCGAATCGGACAGGGGATTTTATGGCTACACCTTC	CSLAESDRGFYGYTF
NA	TRBV5-1	NA	TRBJ2-2	TGCGCCAGCAGCTTGCTCGGGGGGAACACCGGGGAGCTGTTTTTT	CASSLLGGNTGELFF
NA	TRBV6-2/TRBV6-3	TRBD1	TRBJ1-2	TGTGCCAGCAGTTCGGTGGACAGGGTCCTCTACTATGGCTACACCTTC	CASSSVDRVLYYGYTF
once	TRBV5-4	TRBD1	TRBJ2-4	TGTGCCAGCAGCTTATGGGACAGAAACATTCAGTACTTC	CASSLWDRNIQYF
NA	TRBV18	NA	TRBJ2-7	TGTGCCAGCTCACCAGGCAGTATCTACGAGCAGTACTTC	CASSPGSIYEQYF
NA	TRBV28	TRBD1	TRBJ1-2	TGTGCCAGCAGTTCCTACCCGGGACAGGTTGCGGTTGTAGGCTACACCTTC	CASSSYPGQVAVVGYTF
NA	TRBV20-1	NA	TRBJ1-1	TGCAGTGCTAGAGGCGGGACTGAAGCTTTCTTT	CSARGGTEAFF
NA	TRBV5-1	NA	TRBJ1-2	TGCGCCAGCAGCTTGGCCGGGTCGGCGTCCTATGGCTACACCTTC	CASSLAGSASYGYTF
NA	TRBV5-4	NA	TRBJ1-1	TGTGCCAGCAGCTTGAACAGGAACACTGAAGCTTTCTTT	CASSLNRNTEAFF
NA	TRBV2	NA	TRBJ1-5	TGTGCCAGCAGCCAAGAACGGGGGGATGGTCAGCCCCAGCATTTT	CASSQERGDGQPQHF
NA	TRBV10-3	TRBD1	TRBJ1-4	TGTGCCATCGCGGGACAGGGGGGTAATGAAAAACTGTTTTTT	CAIAGQGGNEKLFF
once	TRBV18	TRBD2	TRBJ2-2	TGTGCCAGCTCACCATCCGGACTAGCGGGGAACACCGGGGAGCTGTTTTTT	CASSPSGLAGNTGELFF
NA	TRBV7-6	NA	TRBJ1-1	TGTGCCAGCAGCTTACGCCCCAGGGGAAACACTGAAGCTTTCTTT	CASSLRPRGNTEAFF
few	TRBV29-1	TRBD1	TRBJ2-2	TGCAGCGTTGAGGACAGGGATAACGGGGAGCTGTTTTTT	CSVEDRDNGELFF
NA	TRBV9	TRBD1	TRBJ1-5	TGTGCCAGCAGTGGTCCGGGACAGGGGTCCAATCAGCCCCAGCATTTT	CASSGPGQGSNQPQHF
NA	TRBV5-6	TRBD1	TRBJ1-5	TGTGCCAGCAGCTCGTTCAACCGACAGGGAAATCAGCCCCAGCATTTT	CASSSFNRQGNQPQHF
NA	TRBV5-1	NA	TRBJ2-2	TGCGCCAGCAGCGGGAGTCCAGGGGCCGGGGAGCTGTTTTTT	CASSGSPGAGELFF
few	TRBV7-8	TRBD1	TRBJ1-1	TGTGCCAGCAGCTCCTCTGGCGCGACAGGGAGGCCTGAAGCTTTCTTT	CASSSSGATGRPEAFF
NA	TRBV7-2	TRBD2	TRBJ2-7	TGTGCCAGCAGCTCGCTAGCGGGGGGTTCCTACGAGCAGTACTTC	CASSSLAGGSYEQYF
NA	TRBV7-9	TRBD1	TRBJ1-6	TGTGCCAGCAGCTTCGGACAGGACTATAATTCACCCCTCCACTTT	CASSFGQDYNSPLHF
NA	TRBV12-3/TRBV12-4	NA	TRBJ1-2	TGTGCCAGCAACACGGCGGGGGCGTATGGCTACACCTTC	CASNTAGAYGYTF
NA	TRBV5-1	NA	TRBJ1-1	TGCGCCAGCAGCTCACAGCAGAACACTGAAGCTTTCTTT	CASSSQQNTEAFF